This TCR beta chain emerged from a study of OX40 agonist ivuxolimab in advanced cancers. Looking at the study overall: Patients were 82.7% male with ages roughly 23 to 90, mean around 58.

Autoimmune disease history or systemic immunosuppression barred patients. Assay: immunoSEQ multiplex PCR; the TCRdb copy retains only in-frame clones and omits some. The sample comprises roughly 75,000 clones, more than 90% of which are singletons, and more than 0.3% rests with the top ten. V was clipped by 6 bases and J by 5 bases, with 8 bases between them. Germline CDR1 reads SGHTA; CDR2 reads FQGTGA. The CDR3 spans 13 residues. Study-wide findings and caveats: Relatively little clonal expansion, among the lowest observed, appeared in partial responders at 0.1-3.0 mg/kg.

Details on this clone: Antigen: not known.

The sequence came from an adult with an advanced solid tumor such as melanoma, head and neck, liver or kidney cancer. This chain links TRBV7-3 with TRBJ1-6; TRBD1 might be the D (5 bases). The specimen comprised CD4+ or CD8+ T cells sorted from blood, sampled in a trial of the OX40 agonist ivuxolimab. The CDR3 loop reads CASSFRDNSPLHF. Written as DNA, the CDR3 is TGTGCCAGCAGTTTCAGGGATAATTCACCCCTCCACTTT. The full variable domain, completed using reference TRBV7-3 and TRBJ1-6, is GAGVSQTPSNKVTEKGKYVELRCDPISGHTALYWYRQSLGQGPEFLIYFQGTGAADDSGLPNDRFFAVRPEGSVSTLKIQRTERGDSAVYLCASSFRDNSPLHFGNGTRLTVT.